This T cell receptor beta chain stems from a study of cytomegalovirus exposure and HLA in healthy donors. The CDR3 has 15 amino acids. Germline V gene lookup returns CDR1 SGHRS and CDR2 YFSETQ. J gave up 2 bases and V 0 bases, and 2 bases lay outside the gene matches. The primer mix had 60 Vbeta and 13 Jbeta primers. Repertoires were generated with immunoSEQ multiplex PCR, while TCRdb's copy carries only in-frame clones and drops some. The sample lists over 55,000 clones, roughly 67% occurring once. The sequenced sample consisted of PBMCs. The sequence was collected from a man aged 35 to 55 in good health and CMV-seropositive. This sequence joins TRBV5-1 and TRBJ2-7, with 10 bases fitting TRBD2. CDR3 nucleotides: TGCGCCAGCAGCTTGGAGCTAGCGGGAGCCTACGAGCAGTACTTC. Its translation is CASSLELAGAYEQYF.